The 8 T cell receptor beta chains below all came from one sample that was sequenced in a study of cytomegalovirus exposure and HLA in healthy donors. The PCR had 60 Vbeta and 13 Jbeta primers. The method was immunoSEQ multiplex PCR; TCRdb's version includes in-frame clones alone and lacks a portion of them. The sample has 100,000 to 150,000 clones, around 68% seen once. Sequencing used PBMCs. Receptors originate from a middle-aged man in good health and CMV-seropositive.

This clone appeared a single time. The CDR3 DNA sequence: TGTGCCAGCAGCGCCTCTGCCGGGAACAATGAGCAGTTCTTC. Its translation is CASSASAGNNEQFF. The rearrangement links TRBV9 to TRBJ2-1; D possibly corresponds to TRBD2 (5 bases). Germline V gene lookup returns CDR1 SGDLS and CDR2 YYNGEE. Trimming left V 3 bases short and J 5 bases short, with 12 bases between. There are 14 residues in the CDR3.

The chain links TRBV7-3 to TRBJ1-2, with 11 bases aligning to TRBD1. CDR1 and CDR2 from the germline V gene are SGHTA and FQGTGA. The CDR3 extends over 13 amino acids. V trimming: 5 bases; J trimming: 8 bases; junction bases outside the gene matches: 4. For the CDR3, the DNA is TGTGCCAGCAGCCCGGACAGGGGGCTAGGCTACACCTTC. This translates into CASSPDRGLGYTF. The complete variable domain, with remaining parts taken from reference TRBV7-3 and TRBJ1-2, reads GAGVSQTPSNKVTEKGKYVELRCDPISGHTALYWYRQSLGQGPEFLIYFQGTGAADDSGLPNDRFFAVRPEGSVSTLKIQRTERGDSAVYLCASSPDRGLGYTFGSGTRLTVV.

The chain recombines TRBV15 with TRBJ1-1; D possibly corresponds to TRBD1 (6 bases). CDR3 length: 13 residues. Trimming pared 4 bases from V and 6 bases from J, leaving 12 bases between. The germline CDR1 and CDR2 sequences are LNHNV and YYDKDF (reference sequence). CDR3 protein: CATSTERTAEAFF. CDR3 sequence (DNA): TGTGCCACCAGCACAGAAAGGACAGCTGAAGCTTTCTTT.

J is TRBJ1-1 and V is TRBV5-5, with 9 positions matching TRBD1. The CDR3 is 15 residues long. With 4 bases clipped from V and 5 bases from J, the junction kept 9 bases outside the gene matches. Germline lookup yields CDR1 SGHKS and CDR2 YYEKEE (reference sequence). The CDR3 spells CASSPGQGRGTEAFF. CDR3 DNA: TGTGCCAGCAGCCCAGGACAGGGGAGAGGGACTGAAGCTTTCTTT.

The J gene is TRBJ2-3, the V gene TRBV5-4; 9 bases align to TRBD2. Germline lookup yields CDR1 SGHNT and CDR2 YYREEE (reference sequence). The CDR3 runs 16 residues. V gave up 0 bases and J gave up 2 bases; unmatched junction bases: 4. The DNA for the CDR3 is TGTGCCAGCAGCTTGGGCGGGAGGGCCCACACAGATACGCAGTATTTT. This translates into CASSLGGRAHTDTQYF.

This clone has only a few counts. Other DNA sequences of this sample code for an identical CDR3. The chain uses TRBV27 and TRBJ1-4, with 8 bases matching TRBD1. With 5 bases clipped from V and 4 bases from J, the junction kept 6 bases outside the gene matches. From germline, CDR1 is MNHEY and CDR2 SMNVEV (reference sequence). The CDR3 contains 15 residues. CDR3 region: CASSPYRGINEKLFF. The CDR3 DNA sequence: TGTGCCAGCAGTCCCTACAGGGGGATTAATGAAAAACTGTTTTTT.

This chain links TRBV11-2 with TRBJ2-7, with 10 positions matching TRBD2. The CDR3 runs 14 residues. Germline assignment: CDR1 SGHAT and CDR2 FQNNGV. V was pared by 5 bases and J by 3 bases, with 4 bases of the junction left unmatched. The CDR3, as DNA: TGTGCCAGCAGCCGGACTAGCGGCGGCTACGAGCAGTACTTC. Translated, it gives CASSRTSGGYEQYF.

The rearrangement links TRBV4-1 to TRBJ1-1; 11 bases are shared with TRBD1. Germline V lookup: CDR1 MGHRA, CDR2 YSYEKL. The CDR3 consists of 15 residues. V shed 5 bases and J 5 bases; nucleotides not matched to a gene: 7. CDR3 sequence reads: CASSSQGQGVTEAFF. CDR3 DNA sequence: TGCGCCAGCAGCTCGCAGGGACAGGGGGTGACTGAAGCTTTCTTT.